Given below is one T cell receptor (beta chain) in context. Its antigen is as yet unknown. PCR was performed a second time for about 6 to 12 cycles using a sample-barcoded 5' primer and a J-beta primer mix. TCRdb passed the 5' RACE reads through MiXCR, listing each CDR3 protein once. This sample has 1,500,000 or so distinct CDR3 sequences; approximately 43% occur once, and the top ten carry 4%. This specimen belongs to a study of blood T cells in healthy people across ages. Study-level findings and limits: Observed TCR beta diversity per million T cells went down as age went up. This fall followed a roughly linear course with age. More naive CD4+ cells and higher diversity were found in long-lived than in aged donors.

Trimming removed 3 bases at V and 7 bases at J, with 21 bases between. This CDR3 has 17 residues. The rearrangement links TRBV12-3 or TRBV12-4 to TRBJ1-4; D possibly corresponds to TRBD1 (6 bases). This TCR was recovered from a woman between 18 and 29 years old in good health. The specimen was blood. The CDR3 DNA is TGTGCCAGCAGTTTTCGGCAGGGACAATCGGTCAGTGAAAAACTGTTTTTT. It yields the protein CASSFRQGQSVSEKLFF.